The present T cell receptor (beta chain) was sequenced within a study of blood T cell repertoires in COVID-19. Whole-study context: The samples span acute and convalescent COVID-19 from the United States, Italy and Spain. PBMCs, B-cell-depleted T cells, or T cells provided the cDNA or gDNA that made up the material.

Original processing notes: Estimation of nucleated cell counts relied on the amplification of reference gene primers. Clones were read by immunoSEQ multiplex PCR, and TCRdb kept only the in-frame ones, dropping some. V and J calls and clone size are given by that table; D and trimming were obtained from the DNA. Of around 140,000 clones listed, 80% to 90% were seen once; the top ten hold 1.7%. The TCR was taken from a woman aged 45-65 years with acute or convalescent COVID-19. Sequenced: peripheral blood.

The CDR3 is CASSIGVSGTGPYEQYF. In DNA, the CDR3 is TGTGCCAGTAGTATCGGCGTCTCCGGGACAGGACCCTACGAGCAGTACTTC. The gene calls are TRBV19 and TRBJ2-7; 8 positions match TRBD1. This CDR3 contains 17 residues. With 3 bases clipped from V and 2 bases from J, the junction kept 12 bases outside the gene matches. Per germline, CDR1 LNHDA and CDR2 SQIVND (reference sequence).